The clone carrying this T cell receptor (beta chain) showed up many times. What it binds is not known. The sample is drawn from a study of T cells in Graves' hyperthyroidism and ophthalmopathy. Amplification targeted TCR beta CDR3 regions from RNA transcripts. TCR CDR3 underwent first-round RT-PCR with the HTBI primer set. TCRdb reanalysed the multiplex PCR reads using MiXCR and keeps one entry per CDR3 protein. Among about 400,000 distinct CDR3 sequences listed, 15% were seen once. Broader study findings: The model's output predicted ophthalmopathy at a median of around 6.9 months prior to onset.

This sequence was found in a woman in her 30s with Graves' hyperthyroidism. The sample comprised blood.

As DNA, the CDR3 is TGTGGGGACGGAGGGTACACTGAAGCTTTCTTT. Amino acids: CGDGGYTEAFF. V usage is TRBV2 and J usage is TRBJ1-1, with D perhaps TRBD1 (5 bases). The CDR3 contains 11 residues. Germline V gene lookup returns CDR1 SNHLY and CDR2 FYNNEI.